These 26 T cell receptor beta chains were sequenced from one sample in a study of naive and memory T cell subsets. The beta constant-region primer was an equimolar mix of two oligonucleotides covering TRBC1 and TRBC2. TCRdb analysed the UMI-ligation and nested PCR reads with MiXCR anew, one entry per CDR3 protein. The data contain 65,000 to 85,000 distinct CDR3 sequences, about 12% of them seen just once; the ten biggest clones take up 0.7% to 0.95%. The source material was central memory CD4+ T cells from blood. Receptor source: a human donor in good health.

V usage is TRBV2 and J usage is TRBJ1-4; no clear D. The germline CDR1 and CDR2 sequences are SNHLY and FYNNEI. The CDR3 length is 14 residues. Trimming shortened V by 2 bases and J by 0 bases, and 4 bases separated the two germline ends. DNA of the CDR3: TGTGCCAGCAGTGAACTGACAACTAATGAAAAACTGTTTTTT. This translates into CASSELTTNEKLFF.

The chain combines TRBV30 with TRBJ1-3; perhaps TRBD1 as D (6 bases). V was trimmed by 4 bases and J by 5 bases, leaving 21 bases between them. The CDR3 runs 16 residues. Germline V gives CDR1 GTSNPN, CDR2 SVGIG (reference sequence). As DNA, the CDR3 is TGTGCCTGGATGAAAACCACCGGGGGGGCTCGAAACACCATATATTTT. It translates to CAWMKTTGGARNTIYF.

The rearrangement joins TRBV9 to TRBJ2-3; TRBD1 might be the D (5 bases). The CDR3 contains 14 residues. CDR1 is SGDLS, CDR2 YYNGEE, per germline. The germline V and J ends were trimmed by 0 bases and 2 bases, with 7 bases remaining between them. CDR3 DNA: TGTGCCAGCAGCGTAGTAGGGGACACAGATACGCAGTATTTT. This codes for CASSVVGDTDTQYF.

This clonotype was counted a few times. The CDR3 loop is CASNPYDSSGATGELFF. CDR3 bases: TGTGCCAGCAACCCTTACGATTCTAGCGGGGCCACCGGGGAGCTGTTTTTT. The V gene is TRBV12-3 or TRBV12-4, the J gene TRBJ2-2, with TRBD2 matching over 9 bases. Germline trimming cut 7 bases from V and 4 bases from J; bases unmatched to any gene: 13. The CDR3 totals 17 residues.

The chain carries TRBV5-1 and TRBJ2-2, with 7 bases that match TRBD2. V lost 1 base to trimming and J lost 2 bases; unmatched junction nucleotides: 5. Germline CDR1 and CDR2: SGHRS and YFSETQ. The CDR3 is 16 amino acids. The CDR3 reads CASSLMASGNTGELFF. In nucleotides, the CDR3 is TGCGCCAGCAGCTTGATGGCTAGCGGTAACACCGGGGAGCTGTTTTTT.

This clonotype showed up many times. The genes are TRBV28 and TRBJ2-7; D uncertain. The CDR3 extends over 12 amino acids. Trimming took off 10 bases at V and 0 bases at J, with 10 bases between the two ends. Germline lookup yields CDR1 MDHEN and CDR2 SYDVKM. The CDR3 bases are TGTGCCACCGTGACACCCTCCTACGAGCAGTACTTC. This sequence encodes CATVTPSYEQYF. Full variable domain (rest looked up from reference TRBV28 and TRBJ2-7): DVKVTQSSRYLVKRTGEKVFLECVQDMDHENMFWYRQDPGLGLRLIYFSYDVKMKEKGDIPEGYSVSREKKERFSLILESASTNQTSMYLCATVTPSYEQYFGPGTRLTVT.

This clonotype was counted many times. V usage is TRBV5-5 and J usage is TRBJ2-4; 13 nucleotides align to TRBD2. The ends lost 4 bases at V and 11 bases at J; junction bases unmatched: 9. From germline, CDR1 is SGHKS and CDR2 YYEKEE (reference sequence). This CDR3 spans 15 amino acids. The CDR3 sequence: CASSQGLAGVSLQYF. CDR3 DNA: TGTGCCAGCAGCCAAGGACTAGCGGGAGTCTCTCTTCAGTACTTC.

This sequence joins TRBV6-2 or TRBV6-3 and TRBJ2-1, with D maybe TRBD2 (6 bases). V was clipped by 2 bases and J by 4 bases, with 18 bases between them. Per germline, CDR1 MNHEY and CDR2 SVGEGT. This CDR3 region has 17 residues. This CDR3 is CASSYTPREGGYNEQFF. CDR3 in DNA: TGTGCCAGCAGTTACACCCCGAGAGAGGGAGGTTACAATGAGCAGTTCTTC.

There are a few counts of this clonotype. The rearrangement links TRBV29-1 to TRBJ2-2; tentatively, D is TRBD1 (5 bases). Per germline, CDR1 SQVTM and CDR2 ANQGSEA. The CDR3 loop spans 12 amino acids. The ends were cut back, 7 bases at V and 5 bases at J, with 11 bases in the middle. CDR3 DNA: TGCAGCGCGGACACATTGACCGGGGAGCTGTTTTTT. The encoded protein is CSADTLTGELFF.

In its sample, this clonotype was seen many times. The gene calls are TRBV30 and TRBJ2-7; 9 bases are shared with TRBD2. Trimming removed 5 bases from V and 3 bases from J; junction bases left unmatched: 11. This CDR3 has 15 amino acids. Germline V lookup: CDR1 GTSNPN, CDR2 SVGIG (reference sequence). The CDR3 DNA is TGTGCCTGGGGCAACAAGGGACTAGCAAACTACGAGCAGTACTTC. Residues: CAWGNKGLANYEQYF.

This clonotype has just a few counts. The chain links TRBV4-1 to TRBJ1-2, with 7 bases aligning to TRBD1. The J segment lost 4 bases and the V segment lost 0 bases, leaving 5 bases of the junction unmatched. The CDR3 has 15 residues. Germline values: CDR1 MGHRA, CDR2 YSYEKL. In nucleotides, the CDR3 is TGCGCCAGCAGCCAAGATCAGGGGGGGATCTATGGCTACACCTTC. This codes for CASSQDQGGIYGYTF.

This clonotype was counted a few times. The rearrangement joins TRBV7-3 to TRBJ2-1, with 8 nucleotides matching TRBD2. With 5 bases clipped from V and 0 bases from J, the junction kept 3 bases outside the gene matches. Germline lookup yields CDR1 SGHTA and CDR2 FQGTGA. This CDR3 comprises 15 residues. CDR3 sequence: CASSRLASSYNEQFF. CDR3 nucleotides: TGTGCCAGCAGCCGACTAGCGAGCTCCTACAATGAGCAGTTCTTC.

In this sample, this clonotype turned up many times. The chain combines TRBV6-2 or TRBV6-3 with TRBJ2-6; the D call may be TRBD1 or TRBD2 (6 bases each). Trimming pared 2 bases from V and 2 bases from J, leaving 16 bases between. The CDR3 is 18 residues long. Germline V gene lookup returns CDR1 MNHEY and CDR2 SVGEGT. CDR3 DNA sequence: TGTGCCAGCAGTTACCGGACCGGGGGCGCTGCTGGGGCCAACGTCCTGACTTTC. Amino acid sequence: CASSYRTGGAAGANVLTF.

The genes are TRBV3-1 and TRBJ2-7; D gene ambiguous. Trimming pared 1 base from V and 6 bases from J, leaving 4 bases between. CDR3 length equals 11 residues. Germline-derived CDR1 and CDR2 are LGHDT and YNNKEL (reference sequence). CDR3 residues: CASSQVGEQYF. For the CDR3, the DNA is TGTGCCAGCAGCCAAGTGGGCGAGCAGTACTTC.

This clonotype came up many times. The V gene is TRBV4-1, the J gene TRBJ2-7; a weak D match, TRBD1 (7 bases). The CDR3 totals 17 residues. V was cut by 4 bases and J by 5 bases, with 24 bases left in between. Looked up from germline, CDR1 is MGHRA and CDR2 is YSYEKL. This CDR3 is CASSREYLVTGRHEQYF. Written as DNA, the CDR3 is TGCGCCAGCAGCCGTGAGTACCTGGTGACAGGGAGGCACGAGCAGTACTTC.

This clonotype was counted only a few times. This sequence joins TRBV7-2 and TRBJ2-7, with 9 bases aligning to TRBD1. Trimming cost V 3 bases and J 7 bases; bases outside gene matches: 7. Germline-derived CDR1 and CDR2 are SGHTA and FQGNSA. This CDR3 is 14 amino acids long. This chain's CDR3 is CASSFGTGSGEQYF. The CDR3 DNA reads TGTGCCAGCAGCTTTGGGACAGGGTCTGGAGAGCAGTACTTC.

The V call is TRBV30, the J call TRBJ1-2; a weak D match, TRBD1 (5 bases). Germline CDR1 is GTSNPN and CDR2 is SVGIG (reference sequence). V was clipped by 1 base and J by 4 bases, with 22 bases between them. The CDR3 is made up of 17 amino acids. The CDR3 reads CAWSGRVYDGGIYGYTF. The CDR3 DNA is TGTGCCTGGAGTGGCCGGGTGTACGATGGGGGAATCTATGGCTACACCTTC.

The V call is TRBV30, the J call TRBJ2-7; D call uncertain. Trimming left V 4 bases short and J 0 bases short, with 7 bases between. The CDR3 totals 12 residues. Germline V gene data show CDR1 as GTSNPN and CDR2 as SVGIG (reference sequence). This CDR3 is CAWKEGSYEQYF. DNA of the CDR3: TGTGCCTGGAAAGAAGGCTCCTACGAGCAGTACTTC.

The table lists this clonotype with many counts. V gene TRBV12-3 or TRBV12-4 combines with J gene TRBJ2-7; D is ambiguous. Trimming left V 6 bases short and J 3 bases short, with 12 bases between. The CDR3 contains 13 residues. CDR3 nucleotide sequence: TGTGCCAGCAGGATCGGGTCCAACTACGAGCAGTACTTC. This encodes CASRIGSNYEQYF.

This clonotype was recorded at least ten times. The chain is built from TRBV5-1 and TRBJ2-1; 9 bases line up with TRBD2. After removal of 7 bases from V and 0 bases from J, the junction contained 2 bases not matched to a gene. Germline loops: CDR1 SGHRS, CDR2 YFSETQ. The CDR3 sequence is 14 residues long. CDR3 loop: CASASGDSYNEQFF. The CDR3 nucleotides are TGCGCCAGCGCTAGCGGGGACTCCTACAATGAGCAGTTCTTC.

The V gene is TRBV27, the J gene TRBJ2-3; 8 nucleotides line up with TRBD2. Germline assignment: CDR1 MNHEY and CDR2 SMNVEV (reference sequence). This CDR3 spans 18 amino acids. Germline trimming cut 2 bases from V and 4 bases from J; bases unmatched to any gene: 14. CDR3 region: CASSLMWSSGGPSDTQYF. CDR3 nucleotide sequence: TGTGCCAGCAGTTTAATGTGGTCGTCGGGAGGGCCTTCAGATACGCAGTATTTT.

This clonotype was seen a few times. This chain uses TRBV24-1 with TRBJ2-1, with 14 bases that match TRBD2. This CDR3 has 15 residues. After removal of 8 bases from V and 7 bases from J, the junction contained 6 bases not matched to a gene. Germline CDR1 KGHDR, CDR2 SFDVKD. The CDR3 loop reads CATTLGTSGSNEQFF. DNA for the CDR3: TGTGCCACCACCCTCGGGACTAGCGGGAGTAATGAGCAGTTCTTC.

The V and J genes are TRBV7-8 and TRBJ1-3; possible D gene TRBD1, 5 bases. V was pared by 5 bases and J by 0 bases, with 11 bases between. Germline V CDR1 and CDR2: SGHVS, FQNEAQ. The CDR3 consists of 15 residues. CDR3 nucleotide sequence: TGTGCCAGCAGCACGAGACAGCTCTCTGGAAACACCATATATTTT. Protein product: CASSTRQLSGNTIYF.

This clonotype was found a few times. CDR3 nucleotides: TGTGCCAGCAGTTACGTGGTCCGTGGAATCCTCGGCACAGATACGCAGTATTTT. Translated: CASSYVVRGILGTDTQYF. The rearrangement uses TRBV6-2 or TRBV6-3 and TRBJ2-3; D not resolved. Germline V gene data show CDR1 as MNHEY and CDR2 as SVGEGT. This CDR3 contains 18 residues. The V end lost 2 bases, the J end lost 1 base, and 19 bases lay between the germline ends.

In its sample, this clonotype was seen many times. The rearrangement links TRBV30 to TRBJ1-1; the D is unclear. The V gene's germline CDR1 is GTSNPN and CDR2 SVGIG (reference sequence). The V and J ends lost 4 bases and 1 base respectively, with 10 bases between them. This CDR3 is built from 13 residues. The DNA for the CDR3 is TGTGCCTGGAAAAGAACAGCGAACACTGAAGCTTTCTTT. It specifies CAWKRTANTEAFF.

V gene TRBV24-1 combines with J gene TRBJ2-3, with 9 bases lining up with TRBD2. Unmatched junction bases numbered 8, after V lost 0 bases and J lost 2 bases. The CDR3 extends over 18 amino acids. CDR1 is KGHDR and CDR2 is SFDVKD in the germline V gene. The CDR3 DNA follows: TGTGCCACCAGTGATTTGCCCGGGACTAGCAGTTACACAGATACGCAGTATTTT. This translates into CATSDLPGTSSYTDTQYF.